The 15 T cell receptor beta chains presented below share a single source sample, sequenced in a study of T cells in Graves' hyperthyroidism and ophthalmopathy. Template material for amplifying TCR beta CDR3 regions consisted of RNA transcripts. The TCR CDR3 was amplified in a first-round RT-PCR using the HTBI primer set. MiXCR was run by TCRdb on the multiplex PCR reads, yielding one entry per CDR3 protein. The repertoire holds approximately 500,000 distinct CDR3 sequences, with about 45% as singletons. Material for sequencing was peripheral blood or thyroid tissue (not recorded which). All receptors derive from a woman aged 18-29 years with Graves' hyperthyroidism.

This sequence joins TRBV10-3 and TRBJ2-7; 7 bases fit TRBD1. J gave up 3 bases and V 11 bases, and 16 bases lay outside the gene matches. Looked up from germline, CDR1 is ENHRY and CDR2 is SYGVKD. This CDR3 has 15 amino acids. CDR3 DNA: TGTGCCTGGAGCCCCGACCGGGACAGAGGCTACGAGCAGTACTTC. Residues: CAWSPDRDRGYEQYF.

Points on this clonotype: One end of the junction does not line up with germline, which may come from a read error. The V gene is TRBV11-2, the J gene TRBJ2-7; the D gene is possibly TRBD1 (5 bases). Germline V lookup: CDR1 SGHAT, CDR2 FQNNGV. The CDR3 is 12 residues long. The CDR3 nucleotides are TGTGCCAGCATGGACAACTCCTACGAGCAGTACTTT. This sequence encodes CASMDNSYEQYF.

This clonotype was seen at least ten times. CDR3 sequence: CATVGVETQYF. CDR3 nucleotide sequence: TGTGCCACAGTAGGAGTCGAGACCCAGTACTTC. V usage is TRBV19 and J usage is TRBJ2-5; no reliable D call. The ends were cut back, 10 bases at V and 5 bases at J, with 11 bases in the middle. CDR3 size: 11 residues. Germline CDR1 reads LNHDA; CDR2 reads SQIVND (reference sequence). Full variable domain (missing parts from reference TRBV19 and TRBJ2-5): DGGITQSPKYLFRKEGQNVTLSCEQNLNHDAMYWYRQDPGQGLRLIYYSQIVNDFQKGDIAEGYSVSREKKESFPLTVTSAQKNPTAFYLCATVGVETQYFGPGTRLLVL.

This clonotype was observed at least ten times. The chain employs TRBV7-9 and TRBJ1-1; a weak D match, TRBD1 (5 bases). V shed 2 bases and J shed 1 base, with 11 bases lying between them. Germline V gene data show CDR1 as SEHNR and CDR2 as FQNEAQ (reference sequence). This CDR3 contains 15 residues. CDR3 DNA: TGTGCCAGCAGCTTAATGGGGGTCCGGAACACTGAAGCTTTCTTT. This translates into CASSLMGVRNTEAFF.

This clonotype has a count of ten or more. The J gene is TRBJ2-2, the V gene TRBV5-6; D is undetermined. Germline values: CDR1 SGHDT, CDR2 YYEEEE. The CDR3 extends over 12 amino acids. V was trimmed by 3 bases and J by 6 bases, leaving 6 bases between them. The CDR3 coding sequence is TGTGCCAGCAGCTCACTGGCCGGGGAGCTGTTTTTT. Translation gives CASSSLAGELFF.

The chain uses TRBV10-3 and TRBJ1-1; D remains unclear. The CDR3 loop spans 12 amino acids. V was trimmed by 2 bases and J by 3 bases, leaving 4 bases between them. Germline CDR1 ENHRY, CDR2 SYGVKD. The CDR3: CAISERDTEAFF. CDR3 nucleotides: TGTGCCATCAGTGAGCGAGACACTGAAGCTTTCTTT.

This clonotype was observed at least ten times. J is TRBJ1-2 and V is TRBV5-1; no definite D call. Trimming removed 2 bases from V and 11 bases from J, with 10 bases in between. This CDR3 comprises 11 residues. CDR1 and CDR2 (germline): SGHRS, YFSETQ. The CDR3 DNA follows: TGCGCCAGCAGCTTTGGTCAGAGGTACACCTTC. Encoded protein: CASSFGQRYTF.

V is TRBV20-1 and J is TRBJ1-4, with D hard to call. CDR1 is DFQATT, CDR2 SNEGSKA, per germline (reference sequence). CDR3 length equals 14 residues. Trimming left V 5 bases short and J 8 bases short, with 18 bases between. The CDR3 here is CSARGLAEREKLFF. The CDR3 coding sequence is TGCAGTGCTCGAGGACTAGCGGAGAGGGAAAAACTGTTTTTT.

This clonotype was seen ten or more times. The chain carries TRBV5-4 and TRBJ2-7, with 11 bases identical to TRBD2. There are 13 residues in the CDR3. CDR1 and CDR2 (germline): SGHNT, YYREEE (reference sequence). Trimming removed 7 bases from V and 1 base from J; junction bases left unmatched: 1. The CDR3, as DNA: TGTGCCAGCCGACTAGCGGGATCCTACGAGCAGTACTTC. Translation gives CASRLAGSYEQYF.

The gene calls are TRBV20-1 and TRBJ2-7; TRBD1 aligns across 7 bases. V was clipped by 5 bases and J by 7 bases; unmatched bases: 8. The CDR3 consists of 12 residues. In germline, CDR1 is DFQATT, CDR2 SNEGSKA (reference sequence). CDR3 coding DNA: TGCAGTGCTGAAACAGGGGACAATGAGCAGTACTTC. It translates to CSAETGDNEQYF.

This clonotype occurred a few times. The chain combines TRBV30 with TRBJ2-7; 10 bases map to TRBD1. With V trimmed by 0 bases and J by 5 bases, 1 base remained unmatched. Per the germline V gene, CDR1 is GTSNPN and CDR2 is SVGIG (reference sequence). The CDR3 loop spans 13 amino acids. The CDR3 sequence: CAWSVGTGDEQYF. In DNA, the CDR3 is TGTGCCTGGAGTGTAGGGACAGGGGACGAGCAGTACTTC.

In regard to this clonotype: The conserved final phenylalanine or tryptophan is absent from the CDR3, which likely points to a read error. Because the CDR3's place on the DNA is in doubt, the DNA is left out and the CDR3 is given as listed by TCRdb. The chain carries TRBV4-1 and TRBJ1-3. Germline loops: CDR1 MGHRA, CDR2 YSYEKL. The CDR3 is made up of 10 amino acids, end residues included. The CDR3 sequence: CASSRGLAGY.

This clonotype showed up just once. One base away lies a much larger clone, so this may be a sequencing read error. The rearrangement joins TRBV20-1 to TRBJ1-4; D is uncertain. Germline V lookup: CDR1 DFQATT, CDR2 SNEGSKA (reference sequence). The CDR3 loop spans 13 amino acids. Between the trimmed V and J ends, which lost 7 bases and 10 bases, there was a span of 19 bases. This chain's CDR3 is CSVSEPYGIKLFF. CDR3 coding DNA: TGCAGTGTTAGCGAGCCCTATGGAATAAAACTGTTTTTT.

The table lists this clonotype with many counts. This chain links TRBV9 with TRBJ1-3; 9 nucleotides agree with TRBD1. This CDR3 has 16 residues. Trimming removed 2 bases from V and 4 bases from J; junction bases left unmatched: 7. CDR1 and CDR2 (germline): SGDLS, YYNGEE. CDR3 sequence: CASSVANRGHGNTIYF. The CDR3 DNA reads as TGTGCCAGCAGCGTCGCAAACAGGGGGCACGGAAACACCATATATTTT.

CDR3 sequence: CASSEAGVVYEQYF. For the CDR3, the DNA is TGTGCCAGCAGCGAAGCGGGAGTCGTCTACGAGCAGTACTTC. The chain employs TRBV7-2 and TRBJ2-7; 8 positions match TRBD2. Germline V gene sequence: CDR1 SGHTA, CDR2 FQGNSA. V was pared by 5 bases and J by 3 bases, with 6 bases of the junction left unmatched. The CDR3 is made up of 14 amino acids.